A single sample gave rise to the 19 T cell receptor beta chains below, sequenced in a study of shared clonotypes between healthy human individuals (dated by TCRdb to between 2020 and 2021). The library was generated by the immunoSEQ multiplex PCR assay. TCRdb took over this immuneACCESS table, retaining in-frame rearrangements with V and J assigned. Such tables are incomplete; in checked studies, under half of the missing clones stem from an unresolved V gene, and the remainder is unexplained. The sample table shows roughly 700,000 clones, and about nine tenths are seen once. The ten top clones hold more than 30% of the sample. Sequencing was carried out using memory CD8+ T cells from PBMCs. The intended sense of this specimen's cell subset or site label: CD45RO+ cells pooled with CCR7-negative TemRA cells. These receptor sequences come from a man aged 18 to 35 in good health. Some clones in this sample may be carry-over from other donors' samples.

This chain joins TRBV5-1 and TRBJ1-1; D remains ambiguous. V gave up 1 base and J gave up 0 bases, with 13 bases separating them. The CDR3 totals 16 residues. Germline CDR1 SGHRS, CDR2 YFSETQ. This chain's CDR3 is CASSLNPTGMNTEAFF. CDR3 in DNA: TGCGCCAGCAGCTTGAACCCCACGGGGATGAACACTGAAGCTTTCTTT.

The chain carries TRBV28 and TRBJ2-5; 8 bases line up with TRBD2. CDR3 length: 15 residues. Germline V gene data show CDR1 as MDHEN and CDR2 as SYDVKM. After removal of 6 bases from V and 4 bases from J, the junction contained 10 bases not matched to a gene. The CDR3 loop is CASRRVAGIRETQYF. In DNA, the CDR3 is TGTGCCAGCAGAAGGGTAGCGGGAATTCGAGAGACCCAGTACTTC.

The genes are TRBV11-2 and TRBJ2-3; 10 bases fit TRBD2. The CDR3 covers 16 residues. V gave up 1 base and J gave up 2 bases; unmatched junction bases: 3. The V gene's germline CDR1 is SGHAT and CDR2 FQNNGV. CDR3 sequence reads: CASSLGTSGFTDTQYF. DNA of the CDR3: TGTGCCAGCAGCTTAGGGACTAGCGGTTTCACAGATACGCAGTATTTT.

The rearrangement uses TRBV19 and TRBJ2-7; D is tentatively TRBD1 or TRBD2 (6 bases each). V lost 3 bases to trimming and J lost 2 bases, with 14 bases between them. CDR1 LNHDA and CDR2 SQIVND come from the germline V gene (reference sequence). The CDR3 totals 15 residues. CDR3 DNA sequence: TGTGCCAGTAGTATGTCGGGGGCAGGGGCCTACGAGCAGTACTTC. This translates into CASSMSGAGAYEQYF.

The chain employs TRBV7-2 and TRBJ1-4; 7 nucleotides match TRBD1. V dropped 5 bases and J dropped 8; count of bases not matched to a gene: 5. Germline CDR1 and CDR2: SGHTA and FQGNSA. This CDR3 region has 13 residues. The CDR3 loop reads CASSAHRGEKLFF. DNA of the CDR3: TGTGCCAGCAGCGCGCACAGGGGAGAAAAACTGTTTTTT.

The chain has TRBV4-1 and TRBJ2-7; D is uncertain. The germline gives CDR1 MGHRA, CDR2 YSYEKL. V lost 0 bases to trimming and J lost 3 bases, with 6 bases between them. The CDR3 runs to 13 residues. This chain's CDR3 is CASSQESGYEQYF. The CDR3 DNA reads as TGCGCCAGCAGCCAAGAGTCCGGCTACGAGCAGTACTTC.

The chain recombines TRBV7-2 with TRBJ2-1; D not resolved. V lost 5 bases and J lost 8, with 4 bases in between. This CDR3 region has 10 residues. Germline values: CDR1 SGHTA, CDR2 FQGNSA. The CDR3 nucleotides are TGTGCCAGCAGCCCTCATGAGCAGTTCTTC. It translates to CASSPHEQFF. Variable domain in full (rest from reference TRBV7-2 and TRBJ2-1): GAGVSQSPSNKVTEKGKDVELRCDPISGHTALYWYRQSLGQGLEFLIYFQGNSAPDKSGLPSDRFSAERTGGSVSTLTIQRTQQEDSAVYLCASSPHEQFFGPGTRLTVL.

This chain uses TRBV6-6 with TRBJ2-1, with TRBD2 identical over 15 bases. V lost 6 bases and J lost 10; bases outside the gene matches: 10. Germline values: CDR1 MNHNY, CDR2 SVGAGI (reference sequence). The length of the CDR3 is 16 residues. The CDR3 reads CASSSRTSGREGEQFF. CDR3 DNA sequence: TGTGCCAGCAGCTCGCGGACTAGCGGGAGGGAGGGGGAGCAGTTCTTC.

The chain has TRBV11-2 and TRBJ2-1, with 9 bases matching TRBD2. CDR1 SGHAT and CDR2 FQNNGV come from the germline V gene. J lost 0 bases, V lost 1 base, and 7 bases had no gene match. This CDR3 is built from 18 residues. DNA for the CDR3: TGTGCCAGCAGCTTAGCCGGCGGGAGGGAGAGCTCCTACAATGAGCAGTTCTTC. Amino acid sequence: CASSLAGGRESSYNEQFF.

Regarding this clone: Other DNA sequences in this sample translate to the same CDR3. The gene calls are TRBV9 and TRBJ2-3; D ambiguous. Between the trimmed V and J ends, which lost 0 bases and 3 bases, there was a span of 11 bases. The length of the CDR3 is 15 residues. CDR1 SGDLS and CDR2 YYNGEE come from the germline V gene. The CDR3 bases are TGTGCCAGCAGCGTAGACCCGAGAACTACAGATACGCAGTATTTT. This encodes CASSVDPRTTDTQYF.

V is TRBV28 and J is TRBJ2-7; possible D gene TRBD2, 6 bases. Per the germline V gene, CDR1 is MDHEN and CDR2 is SYDVKM. V was cut by 2 bases and J by 7 bases, with 15 bases left in between. The CDR3 runs 14 residues. The DNA of the CDR3 is TGTGCCAGCAGTTTAAATGGGGGAGGTGGGGAGCAGTACTTC. As protein: CASSLNGGGGEQYF.

V is TRBV11-2 and J is TRBJ2-2, with 12 bases fitting TRBD2. Germline-derived CDR1 and CDR2 are SGHAT and FQNNGV. After removal of 1 base from V and 1 base from J, the junction contained 7 bases not matched to a gene. CDR3 length: 19 amino acids. CDR3 sequence: CASSLALAGGPRNTGELFF. The CDR3 DNA is TGTGCCAGCAGCTTAGCACTAGCGGGAGGACCAAGGAACACCGGGGAGCTGTTTTTT.

This chain uses TRBV9 with TRBJ2-7; 11 bases map to TRBD1. This CDR3 has 14 amino acids. Germline trimming cut 4 bases from V and 7 bases from J; bases unmatched to any gene: 7. In germline, CDR1 is SGDLS, CDR2 YYNGEE. CDR3 loop: CASSPDRGLKEQYF. CDR3 DNA sequence: TGTGCCAGCAGCCCGGACAGGGGGCTTAAAGAGCAGTACTTC.

As for this clone: The same CDR3 also results from other DNA sequences found in this sample. The J gene is TRBJ2-3, the V gene TRBV4-2; D possibly corresponds to TRBD2 (5 bases). The CDR3 runs to 16 residues. Germline CDR1 is LGHNA and CDR2 is YNFKEQ. The ends were cut back, 0 bases at V and 2 bases at J, with 12 bases in the middle. DNA for the CDR3: TGTGCCAGCAGCCAAGAGAGCGGAAGATCCACAGATACGCAGTATTTT. It encodes CASSQESGRSTDTQYF.

J is TRBJ1-2 and V is TRBV7-9; TRBD1 might be the D (5 bases). Per germline, CDR1 SEHNR and CDR2 FQNEAQ (reference sequence). Trimming removed 10 bases from V and 4 bases from J, with 16 bases in between. This CDR3 comprises 13 residues. The CDR3 region has the DNA TGTGCCACTTCCTCGGGACCCGGCTATGGCTACACCTTC. It is translated as CATSSGPGYGYTF.

This chain connects TRBV6-1 to TRBJ1-5, with D uncertain. CDR3 length equals 14 residues. The ends were cut back, 1 base at V and 5 bases at J, with 9 bases in the middle. The germline V gene has CDR1 MNHNS and CDR2 SASEGT. CDR3 sequence: CASSEVRHYQPQHF. In nucleotides, the CDR3 is TGTGCCAGCAGTGAAGTTCGACACTATCAGCCCCAGCATTTT.

The J gene is TRBJ1-5, the V gene TRBV6-4; D might be TRBD1 (6 bases). V lost 7 bases to trimming and J lost 5 bases, with 30 bases between them. There are 19 residues in the CDR3. Germline assignment: CDR1 MRHNA and CDR2 SNTAGT. CDR3 in DNA: TGTGCCAGCAAATTTGGAGCGACAGGCGCACCGATGTCTTATCAGCCCCAGCATTTT. Protein product: CASKFGATGAPMSYQPQHF.

This clone occurred once. The V call is TRBV7-9, the J call TRBJ1-2; the D is unclear. Looked up from germline, CDR1 is SEHNR and CDR2 is FQNEAQ (reference sequence). The CDR3 sequence is 16 residues long. Trimming cost V 5 bases and J 3 bases, with 19 bases left between them. CDR3 sequence: CASSPTLNPGHYGYTF. CDR3 nucleotides: TGTGCCAGCAGCCCTACGCTCAACCCCGGGCACTATGGCTACACCTTC.

V usage is TRBV7-9 and J usage is TRBJ2-3, with D perhaps matching TRBD1 or TRBD2 (5 bases each). Germline CDR1 SEHNR, CDR2 FQNEAQ (reference sequence). This CDR3 contains 17 residues. V gave up 3 bases and J gave up 2 bases, with 18 bases separating them. CDR3: CASSFGSRADTTDTQYF. The CDR3 region has the DNA TGTGCCAGCAGCTTCGGAAGCCGAGCGGACACCACAGATACGCAGTATTTT.